These 29 T cell receptor beta chains came from one sample sequenced in a study of multiple sclerosis patients with progressive multifocal leukoencephalopathy. Generated by immunoSEQ multiplex PCR, the TCRdb table keeps only in-frame clones and is missing some. The repertoire holds 24,000 or so clones, with around 93% as singletons. Time point here: about 13 months of natalizumab therapy. The sequencing here drew on PBMCs, taken from a patient treated with natalizumab. All receptors come from a man between 25 and 39 years old with multiple sclerosis.

In this sample, this clone turned up once. The V call is TRBV7-2, the J call TRBJ1-1; tentatively, D is TRBD1 (6 bases). This CDR3 region has 13 residues. Between the trimmed V and J ends, which lost 0 bases and 6 bases, there was a span of 8 bases. Germline CDR1 reads SGHTA; CDR2 reads FQGNSA. The CDR3 nucleotides are TGTGCCAGCAGCTTAGCAGGGGGTGCTGAAGCTTTCTTT. This sequence encodes CASSLAGGAEAFF. The variable domain in full, completed from reference TRBV7-2 and TRBJ1-1, reads GAGVSQSPSNKVTEKGKDVELRCDPISGHTALYWYRQSLGQGLEFLIYFQGNSAPDKSGLPSDRFSAERTGGSVSTLTIQRTQQEDSAVYLCASSLAGGAEAFFGQGTRLTVV.

This chain joins TRBV19 and TRBJ1-3; D remains unclear. Trimming removed 3 bases from V and 1 base from J, with 13 bases in between. The germline CDR1 and CDR2 sequences are LNHDA and SQIVND (reference sequence). There are 16 residues in the CDR3. The DNA of the CDR3 is TGTGCCAGTAGTATTGTTCCCTCACTTTCTGGAAACACCATATATTTT. This sequence encodes CASSIVPSLSGNTIYF.

The chain combines TRBV5-4 with TRBJ2-3; 7 bases agree with TRBD2. CDR3 length: 15 residues. With 4 bases clipped from V and 3 bases from J, the junction kept 8 bases outside the gene matches. In germline, CDR1 is SGHNT, CDR2 YYREEE (reference sequence). CDR3: CASSRSGTGTDTQYF. The CDR3 DNA reads as TGTGCCAGCAGCCGAAGCGGGACCGGTACAGATACGCAGTATTTT.

V and J are TRBV7-2 and TRBJ1-3; weak D call: TRBD1 (6 bases). V was clipped by 6 bases and J by 4 bases, with 16 bases between them. Germline loops: CDR1 SGHTA, CDR2 FQGNSA. CDR3 size: 15 residues. CDR3 region: CASRPAGTSGNTIYF. In DNA form, the CDR3 reads TGTGCCAGCAGGCCGGCCGGGACATCAGGAAACACCATATATTTT.

The chain uses TRBV5-3 and TRBJ2-1; TRBD2 aligns across 7 bases. TRBV5-3 is sorted into the ORF group, with uncertain function. The CDR3 spans 16 residues. The J segment lost 7 bases and the V segment lost 0 bases, leaving 10 bases of the junction unmatched. As DNA, the CDR3 is TGTGCCAGAAGCTTGGGGGCTGCGGGAGAGTGGAATGAGCAGTTCTTC. Residues: CARSLGAAGEWNEQFF.

This chain links TRBV7-6 with TRBJ2-1; D is undetermined. This CDR3 spans 16 amino acids. Trimming removed 5 bases from V and 0 bases from J, with 14 bases in between. Germline V CDR1 and CDR2: SGHVS, FNYEAQ. The CDR3 DNA sequence: TGTGCCAGCAGCCCGAGTGTAGGTAGCTCCTACAATGAGCAGTTCTTC. It translates to CASSPSVGSSYNEQFF.

The gene calls are TRBV4-2 and TRBJ2-1, with TRBD2 matching over 11 bases. The CDR3 consists of 17 residues. The germline V gene has CDR1 LGHNA and CDR2 YNFKEQ. With V trimmed by 1 base and J by 6 bases, 8 bases remained unmatched. Here the CDR3 DNA reads TGTGCCAGCAGCCAAGCTAATATAGCGGGGGGGAGCAATGAGCAGTTCTTC. It specifies CASSQANIAGGSNEQFF.

The chain is built from TRBV7-2 and TRBJ2-5, with 9 bases fitting TRBD1. This CDR3 region has 15 residues. The germline CDR1 and CDR2 sequences are SGHTA and FQGNSA. The V gene end was trimmed by 3 bases and the J gene end by 11 bases; junction bases not matched to a gene: 13. CDR3 amino acids: CASSLGGTGLGEQYF. The CDR3 DNA is TGTGCCAGCAGCTTGGGGGGGACAGGGCTTGGTGAGCAGTACTTC.

V gene TRBV9 combines with J gene TRBJ2-3, with D unresolved. The CDR3 is 14 amino acids. CDR1 and CDR2 (germline): SGDLS, YYNGEE. Deletions cut 2 bases from V and 4 bases from J, with 11 bases between. The CDR3 spells CASSVGSAADTQYF. CDR3 DNA sequence: TGTGCCAGCAGCGTTGGTTCAGCCGCAGATACGCAGTATTTT.

J is TRBJ2-3 and V is TRBV30, with a tentative D call TRBD2 (5 bases). Germline assignment: CDR1 GTSNPN and CDR2 SVGIG (reference sequence). This CDR3 has 13 residues. Trimming left V 4 bases short and J 0 bases short, with 8 bases between. CDR3 in amino acids: CAWIPGSTDTQYF. Here the CDR3 DNA reads TGTGCCTGGATACCGGGGAGCACAGATACGCAGTATTTT.

V usage is TRBV19 and J usage is TRBJ2-6; D possibly corresponds to TRBD1 (7 bases). This CDR3 has 19 residues. The V end lost 7 bases, the J end lost 2 bases, and 24 bases lay between the germline ends. The germline V gene has CDR1 LNHDA and CDR2 SQIVND (reference sequence). This chain's CDR3 is CASTDRGGGAGAGANVLTF. The CDR3 nucleotides are TGTGCCAGTACCGACCGCGGAGGGGGCGCAGGGGCTGGGGCCAACGTCCTGACTTTC. Looking up the rest from reference TRBV19 and TRBJ2-6 gives the full variable domain: DGGITQSPKYLFRKEGQNVTLSCEQNLNHDAMYWYRQDPGQGLRLIYYSQIVNDFQKGDIAEGYSVSREKKESFPLTVTSAQKNPTAFYLCASTDRGGGAGAGANVLTFGAGSRLTVL.

J is TRBJ1-5 and V is TRBV7-2, with D possibly TRBD1 on 5 matching bases. The V and J ends lost 4 bases and 3 bases respectively, with 13 bases between them. This CDR3 has 15 amino acids. The germline V gene encodes CDR1 SGHTA and CDR2 FQGNSA. The DNA of the CDR3 is TGTGCCAGCAGCTCCGTAATGGGGGTCAATCAGCCCCAGCATTTT. Amino acids: CASSSVMGVNQPQHF.

The chain links TRBV7-2 to TRBJ2-1; perhaps TRBD2 as D (7 bases). The CDR3 consists of 14 residues. CDR1 is SGHTA and CDR2 is FQGNSA in the germline V gene. Trimming stripped 7 bases from V and 8 bases from J, with 18 bases between. CDR3 DNA sequence: TGTGCCAGCACCCGTCCGGGGGGCAACTATGAGCAGTTCTTC. This gives the protein CASTRPGGNYEQFF.

This chain links TRBV15 with TRBJ1-1; no definite D call. This CDR3 spans 13 amino acids. V lost 4 bases to trimming and J lost 0 bases, with 6 bases between them. Germline V lookup: CDR1 LNHNV, CDR2 YYDKDF (reference sequence). CDR3 DNA: TGTGCCACCAGCATTAGGGTGAACACTGAAGCTTTCTTT. This sequence encodes CATSIRVNTEAFF.

The chain recombines TRBV7-9 with TRBJ2-1; 13 bases align to TRBD2. The CDR3 runs to 16 residues. Germline V CDR1 and CDR2: SEHNR, FQNEAQ (reference sequence). V lost 4 bases, J lost 2 bases, and 2 bases stayed unmatched. The CDR3 loop reads CASSSTSGRAYNEQFF. In nucleotides, the CDR3 is TGTGCCAGCAGCTCCACTAGCGGGAGGGCCTACAATGAGCAGTTCTTC.

This clone occurred once. V usage is TRBV6-6 and J usage is TRBJ1-2, with TRBD1 matching 7 bases. The V segment lost 6 bases and the J segment 6 bases; nucleotides outside the gene matches: 10. The CDR3 totals 14 residues. The germline gives CDR1 MNHNY, CDR2 SVGAGI (reference sequence). CDR3 nucleotides: TGTGCCAGCAGCCTTTACAGGGGTGGGGATGGCTACACCTTC. It encodes CASSLYRGGDGYTF.

The chain combines TRBV4-3 with TRBJ2-7; no clear D gene. V lost 0 bases and J lost 5, with 11 bases in between. Germline V gives CDR1 LGHNA, CDR2 YSLEER. The CDR3 extends over 14 amino acids. The CDR3, as DNA: TGCGCCAGCAGCCAAGATCTTCGCGTCGACGAGCAGTACTTC. As protein: CASSQDLRVDEQYF.

This chain links TRBV5-1 with TRBJ2-1; 9 bases fit TRBD2. The germline gives CDR1 SGHRS, CDR2 YFSETQ. CDR3 length: 15 residues. V trimming: 2 bases; J trimming: 7 bases; junction bases outside the gene matches: 7. The CDR3 region is CASSFIAGEKNEQFF. DNA for the CDR3: TGCGCCAGCAGCTTTATAGCGGGAGAGAAGAATGAGCAGTTCTTC.

In this sample, this clone turned up once. V and J are TRBV16 and TRBJ2-3, with D perhaps TRBD2 (6 bases). Looked up from germline, CDR1 is KGHSY and CDR2 is FQNENV. V lost 4 bases to trimming and J lost 6 bases, with 14 bases between them. The CDR3 consists of 14 residues. The CDR3 loop reads CASSPGGTPDTQYF. Written as DNA, the CDR3 is TGTGCCAGCAGCCCAGGAGGGACCCCGGATACGCAGTATTTT.

The V gene is TRBV6-5, the J gene TRBJ2-5; D is unresolved. The CDR3 runs to 13 residues. Trimming shortened V by 0 bases and J by 6 bases, and 8 bases separated the two germline ends. From germline, CDR1 is MNHEY and CDR2 SVGAGI. CDR3: CASSYSGMQTQYF. The CDR3 DNA reads as TGTGCCAGCAGTTACTCGGGGATGCAGACCCAGTACTTC.

The chain combines TRBV5-1 with TRBJ2-1; tentatively, D is TRBD2 (5 bases). Between the trimmed V and J ends, which lost 0 bases and 4 bases, there was a span of 8 bases. Germline loops: CDR1 SGHRS, CDR2 YFSETQ. This CDR3 has 14 amino acids. CDR3 sequence: CASSLVSVYNEQFF. The CDR3 nucleotides are TGCGCCAGCAGCTTGGTTAGCGTTTACAATGAGCAGTTCTTC.

The rearrangement joins TRBV6-1 to TRBJ2-2; 7 bases align to TRBD1. The V gene end was trimmed by 10 bases and the J gene end by 4 bases; junction bases not matched to a gene: 9. CDR3 size: 14 residues. In germline, CDR1 is MNHNS, CDR2 SASEGT. The chain's CDR3 is CATAMTGLTGELFF. The CDR3 DNA sequence: TGTGCCACCGCCATGACAGGGCTCACCGGGGAGCTGTTTTTT.

The chain employs TRBV19 and TRBJ2-3; 13 nucleotides line up with TRBD2. J was trimmed by 0 bases and V by 4 bases; bases with no gene match: 13. Looked up from germline, CDR1 is LNHDA and CDR2 is SQIVND (reference sequence). The CDR3 runs to 20 residues. CDR3 amino acids: CASSSLIMGTSGTSTDTQYF. The DNA for the CDR3 is TGTGCCAGTAGTAGCCTAATAATGGGGACTAGCGGGACTAGCACAGATACGCAGTATTTT.

This chain links TRBV6-5 with TRBJ2-1; possibly TRBD1 or TRBD2 for D (5 bases each). The germline CDR1 and CDR2 sequences are MNHEY and SVGAGI. The CDR3 contains 14 residues. Between the trimmed V and J ends, which lost 2 bases and 9 bases, there was a span of 14 bases. CDR3 protein: CASSYAMGESEQFF. CDR3 bases: TGTGCCAGCAGTTACGCTATGGGGGAGAGTGAGCAGTTCTTC.

This chain connects TRBV6-5 to TRBJ1-1; D ambiguous. The CDR3 spans 13 residues. Germline V lookup: CDR1 MNHEY, CDR2 SVGAGI. V was cut by 4 bases and J by 1 base, with 7 bases left in between. The CDR3: CASSSVGNTEAFF. Here the CDR3 DNA reads TGTGCCAGCAGTTCCGTGGGGAACACTGAAGCTTTCTTT.

The V gene is TRBV19, the J gene TRBJ1-1; 7 nucleotides line up with TRBD1. This CDR3 spans 14 amino acids. Germline V CDR1 and CDR2: LNHDA, SQIVND (reference sequence). The V gene end was trimmed by 4 bases and the J gene end by 5 bases; junction bases not matched to a gene: 7. CDR3 nucleotide sequence: TGTGCCAGTAGTAGCCGACAGGGAAGGACTGAAGCTTTCTTT. Protein product: CASSSRQGRTEAFF.

This chain links TRBV5-6 with TRBJ1-3; D not resolved. Per germline, CDR1 SGHDT and CDR2 YYEEEE. This CDR3 contains 17 residues. The V gene lost 1 base and the J gene lost 0 bases, with 14 bases spanning the gap. The CDR3 sequence is CASSLIRSGLSGNTIYF. The CDR3 DNA reads TGTGCCAGCAGCTTGATCCGGTCGGGCCTCTCTGGAAACACCATATATTTT.

Comment on this clone: The identical CDR3 is also encoded by other nucleotide sequences in the sample. This chain links TRBV4-2 with TRBJ2-7; D is possibly TRBD1 or TRBD2 (5 bases each). The CDR3 is 16 residues long. Germline-derived CDR1 and CDR2 are LGHNA and YNFKEQ. Trimming removed 0 bases from V and 3 bases from J, with 15 bases in between. In DNA form, the CDR3 reads TGTGCCAGCAGCCAAGATGGTGGGGCTAGCAGCTACGAGCAGTACTTC. Its protein product is CASSQDGGASSYEQYF.

This clone was observed once. V and J are TRBV5-1 and TRBJ1-2; 11 bases map to TRBD1. Germline V lookup: CDR1 SGHRS, CDR2 YFSETQ. The CDR3 totals 14 residues. J was trimmed by 7 bases and V by 2 bases; bases with no gene match: 4. This chain's CDR3 is CASSFSDRGLGYTF. The CDR3 region has the DNA TGCGCCAGCAGCTTCTCGGACAGGGGGCTTGGCTACACCTTC.